A single sample gave rise to the 14 T cell receptor beta chains below, sequenced in a study of T cell repertoires in cytomegalovirus infection. TCRdb reprocessed the reads via MiXCR and lists one record per CDR3 protein. The data show nearly 550,000 distinct CDR3 sequences, approximately 15% seen once. Sequences were obtained from CD8+ T cells from PBMCs. The receptors originated from a human donor in good health (CMV status not recorded). Some clones in this sample may be carry-over from other donors' samples.

This clonotype occurred many times. The chain has TRBV7-9 and TRBJ2-5; 7 bases are a match to TRBD2. With V trimmed by 3 bases and J by 1 base, 11 bases remained unmatched. CDR3 length equals 17 residues. Looked up from germline, CDR1 is SEHNR and CDR2 is FQNEAQ (reference sequence). Written as DNA, the CDR3 is TGTGCCAGCAGCTTTCTTCAGCTAGCGGCCCTCCAAGAGACCCAGTACTTC. Residues: CASSFLQLAALQETQYF.

This clonotype was found many times. V gene TRBV7-3 combines with J gene TRBJ2-3, with TRBD1 matching 8 bases. The J segment lost 3 bases and the V segment lost 5 bases, leaving 7 bases of the junction unmatched. This CDR3 has 15 residues. CDR1 is SGHTA and CDR2 is FQGTGA in the germline V gene. The CDR3, as DNA: TGTGCCAGCAGCCCCCGGGACAGGTCGACAGATACGCAGTATTTT. Its protein product is CASSPRDRSTDTQYF.

This clonotype was observed at least ten times. This chain connects TRBV7-3 to TRBJ2-2; perhaps TRBD2 as D (6 bases). Germline CDR1 reads SGHTA; CDR2 reads FQGTGA. The CDR3 spans 16 residues. Trimming shortened V by 1 base and J by 1 base, and 10 bases separated the two germline ends. This CDR3 is CASSLKPAGNTGELFF. Here the CDR3 DNA reads TGTGCCAGCAGCTTAAAGCCAGCGGGGAACACCGGGGAGCTGTTTTTT. The variable domain in full, with the rest retrieved from reference TRBV7-3 and TRBJ2-2, is GAGVSQTPSNKVTEKGKYVELRCDPISGHTALYWYRQSLGQGPEFLIYFQGTGAADDSGLPNDRFFAVRPEGSVSTLKIQRTERGDSAVYLCASSLKPAGNTGELFFGEGSRLTVL.

Points on this clonotype: The germline gene is not matched at one end of the junction; a read error may be the cause. J is TRBJ2-1 and V is TRBV6-4; TRBD2 agrees at 12 bases. The germline V gene encodes CDR1 MRHNA and CDR2 SNTAGT. CDR3 length equals 16 residues. The CDR3 nucleotides read TGTGCCAGCAGTGACTCCCTAGCGGGAGGGCACAATGAGCAGTGCTTC. This encodes CASSDSLAGGHNEQCF.

This clonotype was counted at least ten times. The chain combines TRBV27 with TRBJ2-3; 9 nucleotides align to TRBD2. The ends lost 2 bases at V and 4 bases at J; junction bases unmatched: 10. The CDR3 runs 17 residues. CDR1 MNHEY and CDR2 SMNVEV come from the germline V gene (reference sequence). The CDR3 DNA reads as TGTGCCAGCAGTTTAGGGGTGGCTAGCGGGGCTCCAGATACGCAGTATTTT. Its protein is CASSLGVASGAPDTQYF.

A few counts support this clonotype. The V and J genes are TRBV9 and TRBJ2-3, with unresolved D. V was shortened by 0 bases and J by 6 bases, with 14 bases between the two germline ends. The CDR3 runs to 15 residues. Per the germline V gene, CDR1 is SGDLS and CDR2 is YYNGEE. In nucleotides, the CDR3 is TGTGCCAGCAGCGTAGCGGCACGGCTTACGGATACGCAGTATTTT. Protein: CASSVAARLTDTQYF.

The rearrangement links TRBV27 to TRBJ1-1; D may be TRBD1 (5 bases). The CDR3 runs 16 residues. V was cut by 5 bases and J by 4 bases, with 20 bases left in between. Germline V gene lookup returns CDR1 MNHEY and CDR2 SMNVEV (reference sequence). The CDR3 DNA is TGTGCCAGCAGTCCCGTCATCAGGGAGTCGGGCACTGAAGCTTTCTTT. This codes for CASSPVIRESGTEAFF.

The sample holds many counts of this clonotype. This chain links TRBV7-9 with TRBJ1-2; 9 positions match TRBD1. V gave up 4 bases and J gave up 3 bases; unmatched junction bases: 6. The V gene's germline CDR1 is SEHNR and CDR2 FQNEAQ (reference sequence). This CDR3 is built from 15 residues. The CDR3 DNA is TGTGCCAGCAGCTACTCCGGACAGGGGTACTATGGCTACACCTTC. This encodes CASSYSGQGYYGYTF. Drawing the rest from reference TRBV7-9 and TRBJ1-2, the complete variable domain is DTGVSQNPRHKITKRGQNVTFRCDPISEHNRLYWYRQTLGQGPEFLTYFQNEAQLEKSRLLSDRFSAERPKGSFSTLEIQRTEQGDSAMYLCASSYSGQGYYGYTFGSGTRLTVV.

Notes on this clonotype: Being one base from a much bigger clone, this may be a read error. The genes are TRBV7-9 and TRBJ1-6; 7 positions agree with TRBD1. The ends lost 5 bases at V and 9 bases at J; junction bases unmatched: 10. CDR3 length equals 15 residues. Per germline, CDR1 SEHNR and CDR2 FQNEAQ (reference sequence). The CDR3 DNA reads as TGTGCCAGCAGCGCCCGGGACAGTGGCGGTTCACCCCTCCACTTT. Its protein product is CASSARDSGGSPLHF.

This clonotype was observed at least ten times. V usage is TRBV28 and J usage is TRBJ1-1, with 7 bases matching TRBD1. The CDR3 is 12 amino acids. Germline V gene lookup returns CDR1 MDHEN and CDR2 SYDVKM. V shed 6 bases, J shed 7 bases, and the junction held 5 bases outside the gene matches. CDR3 protein: CASRLQGNEAFF. The CDR3 region has the DNA TGTGCCAGCAGGTTACAGGGGAATGAAGCTTTCTTT.

V usage is TRBV27 and J usage is TRBJ2-7, with D maybe TRBD1 (6 bases). The V and J ends lost 9 bases and 6 bases respectively, with 18 bases between them. The CDR3 contains 13 residues. Germline lookup yields CDR1 MNHEY and CDR2 SMNVEV (reference sequence). DNA of the CDR3: TGTGCCAGTCAGGGGTCCGGTTTAGGCGAGCAGTACTTC. It codes for CASQGSGLGEQYF.

With regard to this clonotype: At one of its ends the junction is not consistent with the germline gene, which may arise from a read error. The V and J genes are TRBV18 and TRBJ2-7; 7 nucleotides line up with TRBD1. This CDR3 has 15 residues. Germline CDR1 KGHSH, CDR2 LQKENI. The CDR3 bases are TGTGCCAGCTCACCACCGACAGGGCTCTCCTACGTGCAGTGCTTC. Protein: CASSPPTGLSYVQCF.

This clonotype was counted only a few times. This chain joins TRBV5-1 and TRBJ2-5; D is unclear. CDR1 and CDR2 (germline): SGHRS, YFSETQ. This CDR3 is 14 amino acids long. Between the trimmed V and J ends, which lost 2 bases and 5 bases, there was a span of 13 bases. The DNA for the CDR3 is TGCGCCAGCAGCTTCTCATCTAACGCGGAGACCCAGTACTTC. The encoded protein is CASSFSSNAETQYF.

This clonotype was picked up one time. It may be a read error: a sequence one base away is much more abundant. The chain carries TRBV4-1 and TRBJ2-7, with 9 positions matching TRBD2. The CDR3 contains 14 residues. The germline CDR1 and CDR2 sequences are MGHRA and YSYEKL. The CDR3 region is CASSQSGGQYEKYF. CDR3 DNA: TGCGCCAGCAGCCAGAGCGGGGGGCAATACGAGAAGTACTTC.